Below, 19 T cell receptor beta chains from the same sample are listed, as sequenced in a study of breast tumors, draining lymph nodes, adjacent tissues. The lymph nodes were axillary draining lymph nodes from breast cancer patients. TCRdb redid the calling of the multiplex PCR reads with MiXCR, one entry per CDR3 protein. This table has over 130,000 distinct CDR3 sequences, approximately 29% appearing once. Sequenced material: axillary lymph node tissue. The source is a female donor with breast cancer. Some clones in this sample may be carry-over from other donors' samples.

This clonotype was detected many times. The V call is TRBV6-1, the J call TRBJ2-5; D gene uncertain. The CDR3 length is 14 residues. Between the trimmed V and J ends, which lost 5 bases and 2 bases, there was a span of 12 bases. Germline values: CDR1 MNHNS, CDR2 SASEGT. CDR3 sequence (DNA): TGTGCCAGCAGTCCAGCCAACCCTCAAGAGACCCAGTACTTC. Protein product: CASSPANPQETQYF.

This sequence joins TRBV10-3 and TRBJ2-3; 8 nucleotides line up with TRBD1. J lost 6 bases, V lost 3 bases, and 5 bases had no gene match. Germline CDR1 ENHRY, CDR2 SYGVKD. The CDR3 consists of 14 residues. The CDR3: CAISDRGRVDTQYF. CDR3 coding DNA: TGTGCCATCAGTGACAGGGGGCGCGTGGATACGCAGTATTTT.

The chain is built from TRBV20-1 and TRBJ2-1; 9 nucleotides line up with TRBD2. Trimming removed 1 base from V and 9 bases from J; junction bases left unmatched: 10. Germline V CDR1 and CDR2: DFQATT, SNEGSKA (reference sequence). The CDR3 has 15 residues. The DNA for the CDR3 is TGCAGTGCTAGAGTAATCGCGGGGGGGCGGGGTGAGCAGTTCTTC. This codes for CSARVIAGGRGEQFF.

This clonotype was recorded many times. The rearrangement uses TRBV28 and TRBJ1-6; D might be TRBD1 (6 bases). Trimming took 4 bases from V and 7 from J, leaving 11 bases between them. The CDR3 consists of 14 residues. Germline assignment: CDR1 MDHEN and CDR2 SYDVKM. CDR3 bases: TGTGCCAGCAGTTCTGAGGGGGAAAATTCACCCCTCCACTTT. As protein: CASSSEGENSPLHF.

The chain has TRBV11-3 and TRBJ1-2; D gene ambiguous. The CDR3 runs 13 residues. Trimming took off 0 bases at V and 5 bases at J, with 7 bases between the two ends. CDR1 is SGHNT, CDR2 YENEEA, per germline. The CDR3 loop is CASSLEATYGYTF. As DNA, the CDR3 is TGTGCCAGCAGCTTAGAGGCAACTTATGGCTACACCTTC.

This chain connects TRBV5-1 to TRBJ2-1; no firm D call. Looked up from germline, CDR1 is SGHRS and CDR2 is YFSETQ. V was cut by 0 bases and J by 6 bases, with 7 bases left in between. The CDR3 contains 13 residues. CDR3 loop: CASSLEVANEQFF. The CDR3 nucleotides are TGCGCCAGCAGCTTGGAAGTAGCCAATGAGCAGTTCTTC.

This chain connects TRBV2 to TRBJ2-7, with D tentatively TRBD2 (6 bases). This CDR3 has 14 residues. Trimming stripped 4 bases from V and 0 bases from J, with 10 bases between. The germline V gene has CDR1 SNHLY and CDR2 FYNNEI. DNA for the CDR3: TGTGCCAGCAGTGGTCGGGAGAGCTCCTACGAGCAGTACGTC. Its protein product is CASSGRESSYEQYV.

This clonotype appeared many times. CDR3 in DNA: TGCAGCGTCTTTCAACAGGACCACTACGAGCAGTACTTC. This translates into CSVFQQDHYEQYF. V and J are TRBV29-1 and TRBJ2-7, with D maybe TRBD1 (5 bases). V shed 6 bases and J shed 3 bases, with 15 bases lying between them. Germline CDR1 SQVTM, CDR2 ANQGSEA. The CDR3 consists of 13 residues.

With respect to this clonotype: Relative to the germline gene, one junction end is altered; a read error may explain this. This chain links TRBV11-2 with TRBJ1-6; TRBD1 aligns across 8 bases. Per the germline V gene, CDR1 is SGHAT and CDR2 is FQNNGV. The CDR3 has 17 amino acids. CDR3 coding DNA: TGTGCCAGCAGCTTACTCTCGGACAGGGAGGGAAATTCATCCCTCCACTTT. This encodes CASSLLSDREGNSSLHF. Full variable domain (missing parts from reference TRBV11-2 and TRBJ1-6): EAGVAQSPRYKIIEKRQSVAFWCNPISGHATLYWYQQILGQGPKLLIQFQNNGVVDDSQLPKDRFSAERLKGVDSTLKIQPAKLEDSAVYLCASSLLSDREGNSSLHFGNGTRLTVT.

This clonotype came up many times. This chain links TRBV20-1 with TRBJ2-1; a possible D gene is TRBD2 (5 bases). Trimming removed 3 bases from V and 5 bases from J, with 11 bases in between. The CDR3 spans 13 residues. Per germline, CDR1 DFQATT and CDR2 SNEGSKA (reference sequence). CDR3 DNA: TGCAGTGCTAGTCAGCGGCGTAACAATGAGCAGTTCTTC. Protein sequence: CSASQRRNNEQFF.

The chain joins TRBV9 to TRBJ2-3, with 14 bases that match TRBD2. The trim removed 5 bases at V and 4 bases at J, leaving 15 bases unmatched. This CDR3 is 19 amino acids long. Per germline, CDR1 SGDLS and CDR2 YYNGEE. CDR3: CASSTPPGTSGSGADTQYF. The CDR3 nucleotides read TGTGCCAGCAGTACTCCTCCTGGGACTAGCGGGAGCGGGGCAGATACGCAGTATTTT.

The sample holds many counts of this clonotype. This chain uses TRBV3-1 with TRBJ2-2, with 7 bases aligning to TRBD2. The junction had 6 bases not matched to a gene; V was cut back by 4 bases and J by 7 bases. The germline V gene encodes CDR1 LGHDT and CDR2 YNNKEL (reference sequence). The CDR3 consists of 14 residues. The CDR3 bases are TGTGCCAGCAGCCCGATGACTAGCTTCGGGGAGCTGTTTTTT. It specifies CASSPMTSFGELFF.

The CDR3 DNA follows: TGTGCCACCAGCAGCCCGGGACAGGGTAGGATGAACACTGAAGCTTTCTTT. Its translation is CATSSPGQGRMNTEAFF. The chain carries TRBV15 and TRBJ1-1, with TRBD1 matching over 9 bases. The CDR3 runs to 17 residues. Germline-derived CDR1 and CDR2 are LNHNV and YYDKDF (reference sequence). The J segment lost 0 bases and the V segment lost 3 bases, leaving 8 bases of the junction unmatched.

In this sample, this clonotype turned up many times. CDR3 region: CASSLTIADGEYF. The CDR3 nucleotides are TGTGCCAGCAGCTTAACTATCGCGGATGGGGAGTACTTC. V gene TRBV7-2 combines with J gene TRBJ2-5, with no clear D. Germline CDR1 is SGHTA and CDR2 is FQGNSA. Trimming shortened V by 2 bases and J by 12 bases, and 16 bases separated the two germline ends. This CDR3 has 13 amino acids.

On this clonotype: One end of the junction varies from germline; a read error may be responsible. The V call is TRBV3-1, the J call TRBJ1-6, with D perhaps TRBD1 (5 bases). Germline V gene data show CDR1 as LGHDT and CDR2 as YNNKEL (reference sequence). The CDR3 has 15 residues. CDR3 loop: CACSQEEGPGGPLHF. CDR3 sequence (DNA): TGTGCCTGCAGCCAAGAGGAGGGCCCTGGGGGACCCCTTCACTTT.

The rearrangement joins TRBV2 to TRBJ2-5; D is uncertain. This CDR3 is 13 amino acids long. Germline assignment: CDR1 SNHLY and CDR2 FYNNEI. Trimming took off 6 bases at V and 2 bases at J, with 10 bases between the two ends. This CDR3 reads CASRDPTQETQYF. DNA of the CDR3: TGTGCCAGCAGGGACCCAACTCAAGAGACCCAGTACTTC. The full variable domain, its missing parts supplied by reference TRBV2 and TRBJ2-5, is EPEVTQTPSHQVTQMGQEVILRCVPISNHLYFYWYRQILGQKVEFLVSFYNNEISEKSEIFDDQFSVERPDGSNFTLKIRSTKLEDSAMYFCASRDPTQETQYFGPGTRLLVL.

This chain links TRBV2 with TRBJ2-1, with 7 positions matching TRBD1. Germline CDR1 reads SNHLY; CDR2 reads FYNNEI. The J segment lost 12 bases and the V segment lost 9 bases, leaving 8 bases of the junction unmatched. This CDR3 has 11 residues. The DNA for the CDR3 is TGTGCCAGATCTACAGGGGATGGGCAGTTCTTC. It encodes CARSTGDGQFF.

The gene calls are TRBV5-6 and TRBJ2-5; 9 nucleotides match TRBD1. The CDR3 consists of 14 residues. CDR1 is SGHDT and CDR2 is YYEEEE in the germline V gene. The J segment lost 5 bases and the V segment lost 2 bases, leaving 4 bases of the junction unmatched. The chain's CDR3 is CASSFGQGKETQYF. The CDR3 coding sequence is TGTGCCAGCAGCTTTGGACAGGGGAAGGAGACCCAGTACTTC.

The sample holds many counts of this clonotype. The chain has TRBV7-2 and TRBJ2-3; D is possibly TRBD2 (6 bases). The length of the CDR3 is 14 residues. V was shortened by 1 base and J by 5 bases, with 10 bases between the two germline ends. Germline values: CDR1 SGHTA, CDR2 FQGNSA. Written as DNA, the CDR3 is TGTGCCAGCAGCTTAGGACTAGAGAAAGATACGCAGTATTTT. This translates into CASSLGLEKDTQYF. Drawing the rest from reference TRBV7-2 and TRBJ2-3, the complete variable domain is GAGVSQSPSNKVTEKGKDVELRCDPISGHTALYWYRQSLGQGLEFLIYFQGNSAPDKSGLPSDRFSAERTGGSVSTLTIQRTQQEDSAVYLCASSLGLEKDTQYFGPGTRLTVL.